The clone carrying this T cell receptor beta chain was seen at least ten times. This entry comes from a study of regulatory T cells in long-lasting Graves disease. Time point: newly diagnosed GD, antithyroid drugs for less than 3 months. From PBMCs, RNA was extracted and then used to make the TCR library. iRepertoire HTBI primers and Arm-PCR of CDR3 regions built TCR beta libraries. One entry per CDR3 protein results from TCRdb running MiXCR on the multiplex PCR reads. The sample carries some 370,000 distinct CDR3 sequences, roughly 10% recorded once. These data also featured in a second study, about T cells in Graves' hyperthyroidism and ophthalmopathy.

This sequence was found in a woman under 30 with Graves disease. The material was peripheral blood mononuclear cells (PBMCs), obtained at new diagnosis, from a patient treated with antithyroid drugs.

The CDR3 sequence is CASSLAGVKYNSPLHF. The DNA for the CDR3 is TGCGCCAGCAGTCTCGCAGGGGTCAAGTATAATTCACCCCTCCACTTT. The chain combines TRBV5-1 with TRBJ1-6, with D possibly being TRBD1 (6 bases). The CDR3 loop spans 16 amino acids. Trimming shortened V by 5 bases and J by 4 bases, and 16 bases separated the two germline ends. CDR1 and CDR2 (germline): SGHRS, YFSETQ.